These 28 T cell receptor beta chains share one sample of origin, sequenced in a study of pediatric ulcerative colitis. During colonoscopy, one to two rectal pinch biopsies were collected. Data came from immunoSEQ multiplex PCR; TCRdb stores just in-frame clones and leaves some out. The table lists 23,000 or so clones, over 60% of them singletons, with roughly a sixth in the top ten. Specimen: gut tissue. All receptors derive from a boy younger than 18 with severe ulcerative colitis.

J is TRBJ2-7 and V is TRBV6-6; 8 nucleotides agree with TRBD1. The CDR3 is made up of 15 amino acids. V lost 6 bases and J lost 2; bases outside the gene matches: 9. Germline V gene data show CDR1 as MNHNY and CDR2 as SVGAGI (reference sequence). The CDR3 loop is CASSPRQGSAYEQYF. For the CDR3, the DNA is TGTGCCAGCAGCCCGAGACAGGGGTCGGCCTACGAGCAGTACTTC.

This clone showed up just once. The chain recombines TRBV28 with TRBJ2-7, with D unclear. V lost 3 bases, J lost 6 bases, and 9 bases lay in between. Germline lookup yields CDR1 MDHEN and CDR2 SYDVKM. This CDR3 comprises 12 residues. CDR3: CASSFLQSEQYF. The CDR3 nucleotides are TGTGCCAGCAGTTTTCTTCAAAGCGAGCAGTACTTC.

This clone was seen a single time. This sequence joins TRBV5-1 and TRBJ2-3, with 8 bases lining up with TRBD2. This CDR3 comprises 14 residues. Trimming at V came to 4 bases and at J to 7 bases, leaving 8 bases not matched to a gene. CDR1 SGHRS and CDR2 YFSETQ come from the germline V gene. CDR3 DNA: TGCGCCAGCAGCCTTACTAGCGGATACTATACGCAGTATTTT. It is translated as CASSLTSGYYTQYF.

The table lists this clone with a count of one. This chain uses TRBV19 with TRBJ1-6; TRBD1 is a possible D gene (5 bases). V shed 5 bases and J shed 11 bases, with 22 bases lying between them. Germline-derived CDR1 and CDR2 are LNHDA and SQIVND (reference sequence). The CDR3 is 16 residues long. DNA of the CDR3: TGTGCCAGTAGTTTCTCGGGACGGGCAAACTCTACACCCCTCCACTTT. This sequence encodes CASSFSGRANSTPLHF.

CDR3: CASSLGTDNEQFF. CDR3 coding DNA: TGTGCCAGCAGCTTGGGGACAGACAATGAGCAGTTCTTC. The J gene is TRBJ2-1, the V gene TRBV7-3; 7 nucleotides line up with TRBD1. V gave up 3 bases and J gave up 5 bases; unmatched junction bases: 1. Looked up from germline, CDR1 is SGHTA and CDR2 is FQGTGA. The CDR3 covers 13 residues. The variable domain in full, with the rest retrieved from reference TRBV7-3 and TRBJ2-1, is GAGVSQTPSNKVTEKGKYVELRCDPISGHTALYWYRQSLGQGPEFLIYFQGTGAADDSGLPNDRFFAVRPEGSVSTLKIQRTERGDSAVYLCASSLGTDNEQFFGPGTRLTVL.

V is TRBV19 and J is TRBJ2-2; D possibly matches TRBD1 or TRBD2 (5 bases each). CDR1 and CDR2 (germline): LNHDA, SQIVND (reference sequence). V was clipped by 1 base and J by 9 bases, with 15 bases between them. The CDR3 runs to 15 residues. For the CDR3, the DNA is TGTGCCAGTAGTATAGGAGGGGTTGGACACCGGGAGCTGTTTTTT. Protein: CASSIGGVGHRELFF.

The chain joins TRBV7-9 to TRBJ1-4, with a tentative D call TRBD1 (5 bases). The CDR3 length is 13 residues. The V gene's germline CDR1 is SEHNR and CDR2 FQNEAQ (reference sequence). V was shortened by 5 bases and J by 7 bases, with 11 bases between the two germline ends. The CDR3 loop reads CASSEQTVEKLFF. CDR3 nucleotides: TGTGCCAGCAGCGAACAGACAGTTGAAAAACTGTTTTTT.

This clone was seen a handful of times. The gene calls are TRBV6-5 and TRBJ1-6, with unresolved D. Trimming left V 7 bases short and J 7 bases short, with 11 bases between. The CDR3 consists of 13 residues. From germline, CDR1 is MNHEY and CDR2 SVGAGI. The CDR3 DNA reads TGTGCCAGCAAAGCTCTCAGAAATTCACCCCTCCACTTT. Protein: CASKALRNSPLHF.

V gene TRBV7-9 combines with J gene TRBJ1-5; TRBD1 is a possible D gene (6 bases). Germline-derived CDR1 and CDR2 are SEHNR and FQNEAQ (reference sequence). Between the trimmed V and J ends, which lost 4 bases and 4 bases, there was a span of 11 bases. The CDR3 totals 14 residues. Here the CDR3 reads CASSSDRNNQPQHF. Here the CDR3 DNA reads TGTGCCAGCAGCTCCGACAGGAATAATCAGCCCCAGCATTTT. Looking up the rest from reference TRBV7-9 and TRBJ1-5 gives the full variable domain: DTGVSQNPRHKITKRGQNVTFRCDPISEHNRLYWYRQTLGQGPEFLTYFQNEAQLEKSRLLSDRFSAERPKGSFSTLEIQRTEQGDSAMYLCASSSDRNNQPQHFGDGTRLSIL.

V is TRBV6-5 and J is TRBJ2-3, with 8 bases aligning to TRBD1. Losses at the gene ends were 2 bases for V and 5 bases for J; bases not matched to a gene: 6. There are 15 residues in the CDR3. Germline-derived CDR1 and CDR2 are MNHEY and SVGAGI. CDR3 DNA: TGTGCCAGCAGTTACGGTGCAGGGGGCAAAGATACGCAGTATTTT. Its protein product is CASSYGAGGKDTQYF.

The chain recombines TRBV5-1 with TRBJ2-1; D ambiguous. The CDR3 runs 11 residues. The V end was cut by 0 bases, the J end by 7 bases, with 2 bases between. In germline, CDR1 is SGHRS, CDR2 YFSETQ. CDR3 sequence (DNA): TGCGCCAGCAGCTTGGAAAATGAGCAGTTCTTC. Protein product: CASSLENEQFF.

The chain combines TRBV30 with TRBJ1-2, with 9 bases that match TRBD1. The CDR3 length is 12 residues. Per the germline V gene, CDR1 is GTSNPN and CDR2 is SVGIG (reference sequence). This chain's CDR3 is CGQDRGFSGYTF. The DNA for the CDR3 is TGTGGCCAGGACAGGGGTTTTTCTGGCTACACCTTC.

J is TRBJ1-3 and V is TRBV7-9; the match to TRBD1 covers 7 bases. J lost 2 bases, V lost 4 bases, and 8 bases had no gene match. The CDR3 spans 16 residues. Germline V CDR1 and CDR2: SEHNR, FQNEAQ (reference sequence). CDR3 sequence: CASSSNGGGTGNTIYF. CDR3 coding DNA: TGTGCCAGCAGCTCAAACGGAGGGGGCACTGGAAACACCATATATTTT.

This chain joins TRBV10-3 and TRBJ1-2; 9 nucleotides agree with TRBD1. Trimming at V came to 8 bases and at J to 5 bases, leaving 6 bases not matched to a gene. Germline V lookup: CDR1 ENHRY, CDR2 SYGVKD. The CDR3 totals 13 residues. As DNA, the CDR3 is TGTGCCATCGGCCGGGACAGGGAATATGGCTACACCTTC. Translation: CAIGRDREYGYTF.

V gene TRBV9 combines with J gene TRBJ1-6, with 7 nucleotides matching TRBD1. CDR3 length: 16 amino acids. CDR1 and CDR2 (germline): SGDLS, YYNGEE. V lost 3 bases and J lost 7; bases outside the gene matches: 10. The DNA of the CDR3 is TGTGCCAGCAGCGCCGACAGGGAGGTTTGGAATTCACCCCTCCACTTT. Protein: CASSADREVWNSPLHF.

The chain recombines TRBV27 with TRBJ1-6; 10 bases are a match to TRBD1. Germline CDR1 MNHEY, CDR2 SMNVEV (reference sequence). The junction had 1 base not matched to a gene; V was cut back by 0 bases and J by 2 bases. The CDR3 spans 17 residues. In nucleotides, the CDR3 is TGTGCCAGCAGTTTATCAGGACAGGGGGCCTATAATTCACCCCTCCACTTT. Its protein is CASSLSGQGAYNSPLHF.

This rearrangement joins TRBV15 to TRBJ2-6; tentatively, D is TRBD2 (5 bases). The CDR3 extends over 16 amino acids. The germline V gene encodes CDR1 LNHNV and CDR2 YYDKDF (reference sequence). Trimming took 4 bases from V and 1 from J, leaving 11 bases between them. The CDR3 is CATSTPLGSGANVLTF. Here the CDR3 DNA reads TGTGCCACCAGCACCCCACTAGGTTCTGGGGCCAACGTCCTGACTTTC.

CDR3 sequence reads: CASSFVNYNTDTQYF. In DNA form, the CDR3 reads TGTGCCAGCAGCTTTGTGAACTATAACACAGATACGCAGTATTTT. This chain uses TRBV5-5 with TRBJ2-3, with D uncertain. Germline V CDR1 and CDR2: SGHKS, YYEKEE (reference sequence). Trimming stripped 2 bases from V and 2 bases from J, with 12 bases between. This CDR3 contains 15 residues. The full variable domain, in which reference TRBV5-5 and TRBJ2-3 provide the parts outside the CDR3, is DAGVTQSPTHLIKTRGQQVTLRCSPISGHKSVSWYQQVLGQGPQFIFQYYEKEERGRGNFPDRFSARQFPNYSSELNVNALLLGDSALYLCASSFVNYNTDTQYFGPGTRLTVL.

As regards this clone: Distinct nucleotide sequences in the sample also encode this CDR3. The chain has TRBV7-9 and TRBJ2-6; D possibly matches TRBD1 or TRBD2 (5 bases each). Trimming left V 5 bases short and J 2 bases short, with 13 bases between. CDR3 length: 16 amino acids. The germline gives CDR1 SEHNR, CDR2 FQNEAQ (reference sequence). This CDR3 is CASSRGDRAGANVLTF. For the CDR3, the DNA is TGTGCCAGCAGCCGGGGCGATAGGGCTGGGGCCAACGTCCTGACTTTC.

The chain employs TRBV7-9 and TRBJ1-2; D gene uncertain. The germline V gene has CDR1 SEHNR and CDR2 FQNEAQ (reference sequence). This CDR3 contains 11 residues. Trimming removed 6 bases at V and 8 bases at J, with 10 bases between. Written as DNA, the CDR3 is TGTGCCAGCAGAACCGGGGAAGGCTACACCTTC. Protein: CASRTGEGYTF.

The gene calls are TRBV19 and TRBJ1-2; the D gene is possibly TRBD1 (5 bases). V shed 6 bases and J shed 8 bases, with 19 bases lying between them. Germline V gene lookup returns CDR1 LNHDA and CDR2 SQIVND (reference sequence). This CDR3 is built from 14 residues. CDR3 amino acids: CASSPQEGRGGYTF. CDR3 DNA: TGTGCCAGTAGCCCCCAGGAGGGGCGAGGAGGCTACACCTTC. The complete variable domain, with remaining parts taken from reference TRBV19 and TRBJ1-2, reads DGGITQSPKYLFRKEGQNVTLSCEQNLNHDAMYWYRQDPGQGLRLIYYSQIVNDFQKGDIAEGYSVSREKKESFPLTVTSAQKNPTAFYLCASSPQEGRGGYTFGSGTRLTVV.

CDR3 amino acids: CASRGTNDNSPLHF. The CDR3 DNA sequence: TGTGCCAGCAGGGGGACGAATGATAATTCACCCCTCCACTTT. The rearrangement links TRBV6-1 to TRBJ1-6; D may be TRBD1 (5 bases). This CDR3 spans 14 amino acids. V was pared by 6 bases and J by 5 bases, with 11 bases between. Germline-derived CDR1 and CDR2 are MNHNS and SASEGT.

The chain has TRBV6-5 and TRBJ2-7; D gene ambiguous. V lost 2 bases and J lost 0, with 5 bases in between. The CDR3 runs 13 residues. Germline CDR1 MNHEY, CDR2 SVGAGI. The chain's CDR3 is CASSYPGSYEQYF. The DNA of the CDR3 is TGTGCCAGCAGTTACCCGGGCTCCTACGAGCAGTACTTC.

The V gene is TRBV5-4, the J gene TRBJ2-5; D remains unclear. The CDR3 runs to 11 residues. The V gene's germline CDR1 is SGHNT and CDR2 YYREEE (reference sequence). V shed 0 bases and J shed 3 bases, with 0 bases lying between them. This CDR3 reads CASSLEETQYF. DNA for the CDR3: TGTGCCAGCAGCTTGGAAGAGACCCAGTACTTC.

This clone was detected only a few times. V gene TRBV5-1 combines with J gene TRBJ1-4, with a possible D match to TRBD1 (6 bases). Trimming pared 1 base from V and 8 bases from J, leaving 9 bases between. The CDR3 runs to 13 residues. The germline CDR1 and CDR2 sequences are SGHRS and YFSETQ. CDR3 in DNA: TGCGCCAGCAGCTTGTCCCAGGGGGAAAAACTGTTTTTT. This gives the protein CASSLSQGEKLFF. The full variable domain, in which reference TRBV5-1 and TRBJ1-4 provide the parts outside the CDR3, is KAGVTQTPRYLIKTRGQQVTLSCSPISGHRSVSWYQQTPGQGLQFLFEYFSETQRNKGNFPGRFSGRQFSNSRSEMNVSTLELGDSALYLCASSLSQGEKLFFGSGTQLSVL.

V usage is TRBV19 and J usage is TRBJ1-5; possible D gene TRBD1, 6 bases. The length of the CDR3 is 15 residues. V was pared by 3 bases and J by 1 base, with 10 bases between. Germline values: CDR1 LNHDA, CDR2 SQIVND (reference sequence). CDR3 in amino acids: CASSMAGASNQPQHF. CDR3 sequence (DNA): TGTGCCAGTAGTATGGCAGGGGCAAGCAATCAGCCCCAGCATTTT.

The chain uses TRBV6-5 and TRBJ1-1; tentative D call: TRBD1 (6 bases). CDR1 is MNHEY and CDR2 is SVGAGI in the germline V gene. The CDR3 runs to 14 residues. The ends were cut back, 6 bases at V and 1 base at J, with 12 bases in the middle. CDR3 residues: CASRPLQGNTEAFF. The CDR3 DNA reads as TGTGCCAGCAGACCCCTACAGGGGAACACTGAAGCTTTCTTT.

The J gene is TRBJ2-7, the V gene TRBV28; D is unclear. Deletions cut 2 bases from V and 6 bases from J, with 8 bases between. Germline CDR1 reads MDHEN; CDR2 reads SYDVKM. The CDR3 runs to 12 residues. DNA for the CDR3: TGTGCCAGCAGTTTAAATAAACCCGAGCAGTACTTC. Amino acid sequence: CASSLNKPEQYF.